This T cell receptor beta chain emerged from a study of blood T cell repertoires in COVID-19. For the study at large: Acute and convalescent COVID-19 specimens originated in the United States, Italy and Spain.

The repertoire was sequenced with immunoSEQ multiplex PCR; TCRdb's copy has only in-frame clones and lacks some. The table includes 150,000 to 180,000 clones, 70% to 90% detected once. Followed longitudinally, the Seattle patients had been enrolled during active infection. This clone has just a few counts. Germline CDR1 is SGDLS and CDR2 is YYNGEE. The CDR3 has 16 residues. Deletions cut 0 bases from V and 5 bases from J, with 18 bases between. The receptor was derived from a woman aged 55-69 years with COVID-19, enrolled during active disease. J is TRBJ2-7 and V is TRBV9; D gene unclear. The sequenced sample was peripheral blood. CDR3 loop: CASSVASNRDPNEQYF. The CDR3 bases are TGTGCCAGCAGCGTAGCAAGCAACAGAGATCCCAACGAGCAGTACTTC.